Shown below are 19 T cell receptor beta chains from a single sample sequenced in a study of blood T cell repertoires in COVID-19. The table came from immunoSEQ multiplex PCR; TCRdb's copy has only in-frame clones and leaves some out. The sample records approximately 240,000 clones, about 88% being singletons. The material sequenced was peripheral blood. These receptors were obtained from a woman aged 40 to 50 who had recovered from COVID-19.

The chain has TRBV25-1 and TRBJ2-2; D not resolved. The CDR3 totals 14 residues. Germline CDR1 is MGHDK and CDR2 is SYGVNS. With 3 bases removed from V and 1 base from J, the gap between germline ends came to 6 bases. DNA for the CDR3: TGTGCCAGCAGTGATTGGAGGAACACCGGGGAGCTGTTTTTT. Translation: CASSDWRNTGELFF. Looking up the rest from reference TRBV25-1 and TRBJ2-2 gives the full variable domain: EADIYQTPRYLVIGTGKKITLECSQTMGHDKMYWYQQDPGMELHLIHYSYGVNSTEKGDLSSESTVSRIRTEHFPLTLESARPSHTSQYLCASSDWRNTGELFFGEGSRLTVL.

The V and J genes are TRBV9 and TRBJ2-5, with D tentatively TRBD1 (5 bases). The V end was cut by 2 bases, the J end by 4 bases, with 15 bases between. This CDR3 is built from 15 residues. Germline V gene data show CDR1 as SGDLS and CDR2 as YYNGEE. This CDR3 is CASSVSGARIETQYF. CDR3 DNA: TGTGCCAGCAGCGTGTCTGGGGCGCGAATAGAGACCCAGTACTTC.

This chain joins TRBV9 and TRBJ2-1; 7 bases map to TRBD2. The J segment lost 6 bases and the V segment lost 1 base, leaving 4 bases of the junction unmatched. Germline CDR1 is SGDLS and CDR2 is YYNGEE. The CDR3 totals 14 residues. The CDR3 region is CASSVSGVVNEQFF. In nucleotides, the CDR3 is TGTGCCAGCAGCGTAAGCGGGGTAGTCAATGAGCAGTTCTTC. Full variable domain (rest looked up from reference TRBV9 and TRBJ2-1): DSGVTQTPKHLITATGQRVTLRCSPRSGDLSVYWYQQSLDQGLQFLIQYYNGEERAKGNILERFSAQQFPDLHSELNLSSLELGDSALYFCASSVSGVVNEQFFGPGTRLTVL.

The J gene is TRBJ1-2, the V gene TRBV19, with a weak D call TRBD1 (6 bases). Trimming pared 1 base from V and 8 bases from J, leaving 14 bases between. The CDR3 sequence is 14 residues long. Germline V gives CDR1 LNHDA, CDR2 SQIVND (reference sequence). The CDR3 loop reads CASSIGQGRTGYTF. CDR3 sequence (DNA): TGTGCCAGTAGTATAGGGCAGGGGCGCACGGGCTACACCTTC.

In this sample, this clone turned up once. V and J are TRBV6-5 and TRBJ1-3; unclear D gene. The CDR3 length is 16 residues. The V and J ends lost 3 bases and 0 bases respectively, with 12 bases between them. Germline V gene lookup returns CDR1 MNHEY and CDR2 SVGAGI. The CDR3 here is CASSYLTPSSGNTIYF. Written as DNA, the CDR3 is TGTGCCAGCAGTTATTTGACACCGAGCTCTGGAAACACCATATATTTT.

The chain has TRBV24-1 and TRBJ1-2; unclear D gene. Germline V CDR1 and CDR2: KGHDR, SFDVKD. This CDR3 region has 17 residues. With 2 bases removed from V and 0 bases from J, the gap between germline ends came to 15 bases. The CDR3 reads CATSDSTLGGPNYGYTF. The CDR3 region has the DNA TGTGCCACCAGTGATTCCACACTAGGAGGCCCTAACTATGGCTACACCTTC.

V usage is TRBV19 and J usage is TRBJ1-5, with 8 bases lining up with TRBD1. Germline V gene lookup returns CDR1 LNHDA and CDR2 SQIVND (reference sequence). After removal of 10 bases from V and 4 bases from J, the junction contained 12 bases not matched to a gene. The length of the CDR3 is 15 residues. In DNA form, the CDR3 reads TGTGCCACCCAGAAGACAGGGGCCACGAATCAGCCCCAGCATTTT. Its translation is CATQKTGATNQPQHF.

This CDR3 reads CASSQRQGQFF. CDR3 DNA: TGTGCCAGCAGCCAGCGACAGGGGCAGTTCTTC. The V and J genes are TRBV6-2 or TRBV6-3 and TRBJ2-1; 7 bases line up with TRBD1. CDR3 length equals 11 residues. V lost 6 bases and J lost 12; bases outside the gene matches: 5. Germline V lookup: CDR1 MNHEY, CDR2 SVGEGT.

The CDR3 loop is CSARPLGEQYF. The CDR3 DNA reads TGCAGTGCTAGACCCCTCGGCGAGCAGTACTTC. The chain joins TRBV20-1 to TRBJ2-7; D is unresolved. Germline lookup yields CDR1 DFQATT and CDR2 SNEGSKA (reference sequence). The V end was cut by 2 bases, the J end by 6 bases, with 8 bases between. The CDR3 consists of 11 residues.

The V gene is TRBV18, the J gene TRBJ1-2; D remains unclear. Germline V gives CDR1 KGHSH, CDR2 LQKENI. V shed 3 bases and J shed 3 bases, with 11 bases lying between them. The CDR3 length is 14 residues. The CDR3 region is CASSPVGADYGYTF. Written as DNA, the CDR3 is TGTGCCAGCTCACCCGTGGGCGCAGACTATGGCTACACCTTC.

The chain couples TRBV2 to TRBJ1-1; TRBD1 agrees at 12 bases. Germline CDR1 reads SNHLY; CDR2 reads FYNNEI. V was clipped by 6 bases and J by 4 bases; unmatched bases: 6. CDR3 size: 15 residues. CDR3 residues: CASRGDRGRLTEAFF. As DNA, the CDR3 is TGTGCCAGCAGGGGGGACAGGGGGCGCCTCACTGAAGCTTTCTTT.

The CDR3 coding sequence is TGTGCCAGCTCACCACGCGACAGGGGGTACGATACGCAGTATTTT. Its translation: CASSPRDRGYDTQYF. The gene calls are TRBV18 and TRBJ2-3; 9 bases are a match to TRBD1. The CDR3 loop spans 15 amino acids. Per the germline V gene, CDR1 is KGHSH and CDR2 is LQKENI. With V trimmed by 1 base and J by 6 bases, 5 bases remained unmatched.

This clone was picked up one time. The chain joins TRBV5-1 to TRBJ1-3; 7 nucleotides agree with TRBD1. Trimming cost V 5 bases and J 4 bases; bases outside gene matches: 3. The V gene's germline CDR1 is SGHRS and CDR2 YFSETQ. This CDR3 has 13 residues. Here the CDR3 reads CASRTGSGNTIYF. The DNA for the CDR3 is TGCGCCAGCAGGACAGGGTCGGGAAACACCATATATTTT.

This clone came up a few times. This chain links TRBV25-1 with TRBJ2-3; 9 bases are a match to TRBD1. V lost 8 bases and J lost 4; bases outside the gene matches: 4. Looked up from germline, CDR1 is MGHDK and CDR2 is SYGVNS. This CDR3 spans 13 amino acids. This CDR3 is CASRGQGADTQYF. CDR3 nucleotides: TGTGCCAGCCGGGGACAGGGCGCAGATACGCAGTATTTT.

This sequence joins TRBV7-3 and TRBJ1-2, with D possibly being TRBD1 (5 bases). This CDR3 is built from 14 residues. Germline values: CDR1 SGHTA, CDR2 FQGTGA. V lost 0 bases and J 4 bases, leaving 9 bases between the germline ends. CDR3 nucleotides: TGTGCCAGCAGCTTAACAAGACAGCCCTATGGCTACACCTTC. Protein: CASSLTRQPYGYTF.

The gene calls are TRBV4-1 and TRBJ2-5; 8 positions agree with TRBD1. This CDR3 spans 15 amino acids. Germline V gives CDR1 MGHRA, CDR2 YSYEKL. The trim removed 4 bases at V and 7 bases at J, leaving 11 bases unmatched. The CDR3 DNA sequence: TGCGCCAGCAGCCCCGCAGGGGGCTCTAGTCGGACCCAGTACTTC. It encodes CASSPAGGSSRTQYF.

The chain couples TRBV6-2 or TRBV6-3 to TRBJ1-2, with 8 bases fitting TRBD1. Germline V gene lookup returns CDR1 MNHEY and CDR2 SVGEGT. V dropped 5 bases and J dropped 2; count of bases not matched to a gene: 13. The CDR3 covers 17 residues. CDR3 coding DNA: TGTGCCAGCAGTGAGGACGAAAACCGGGACAGGAACTATGGCTACACCTTC. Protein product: CASSEDENRDRNYGYTF.

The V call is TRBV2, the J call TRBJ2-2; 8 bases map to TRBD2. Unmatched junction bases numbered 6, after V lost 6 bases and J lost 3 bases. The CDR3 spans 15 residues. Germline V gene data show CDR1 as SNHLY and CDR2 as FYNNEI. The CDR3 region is CASSTGGADTGELFF. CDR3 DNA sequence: TGTGCCAGCAGCACGGGGGGGGCGGACACCGGGGAGCTGTTTTTT. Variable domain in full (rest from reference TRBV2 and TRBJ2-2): EPEVTQTPSHQVTQMGQEVILRCVPISNHLYFYWYRQILGQKVEFLVSFYNNEISEKSEIFDDQFSVERPDGSNFTLKIRSTKLEDSAMYFCASSTGGADTGELFFGEGSRLTVL.

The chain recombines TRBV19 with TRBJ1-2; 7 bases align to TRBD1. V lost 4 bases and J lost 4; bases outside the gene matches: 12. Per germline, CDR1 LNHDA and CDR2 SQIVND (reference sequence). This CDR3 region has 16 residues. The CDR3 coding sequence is TGTGCCAGTAGTACCAGACCCCGACAGGGTGCCTATGGCTACACCTTC. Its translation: CASSTRPRQGAYGYTF.